The clone carrying this T cell receptor (beta chain) was seen a handful of times. Sorting defined naive CD8 T cells as CD8+CD4-CCR7+CD45RA+. TCRdb reprocessed the PCR reads with MiXCR, giving one entry per CDR3 protein. This table has about 100,000 distinct CDR3 sequences, 36% appearing once. The J segment lost 3 bases and the V segment lost 9 bases, leaving 9 bases of the junction unmatched. Germline CDR1 is SNHLY and CDR2 is FYNNEI. CDR3 length: 15 residues. This record belongs to a study of molecular identifiers for immune sequencing clone quantification. The rearrangement links TRBV2 to TRBJ2-3; TRBD2 aligns across 10 bases. Sequencing was done on a sample of naive CD8+ T cells from blood, with Jurkat cell RNA spiked in. The sample's subset: FACS-sorted CD8+CD4-CCR7+CD45RA+ naive T cells. This receptor was obtained from a human donor in good health. Some libraries in this study had Jurkat cell RNA spiked in. This CDR3 reads CARKPGLAVTDTQYF. The CDR3 DNA follows: TGTGCCAGAAAACCCGGACTAGCGGTAACAGATACGCAGTATTTT.